The clone carrying this TCR beta chain was found a few times. This entry comes from a study of molecular identifiers for immune sequencing clone quantification. Study context: RNA from around 20,000 or 100,000 naive CD8 cells was split five ways in replicates, with four sequenced.

A single record per CDR3 protein comes from TCRdb applying MiXCR to the PCR reads. The data contain some 320,000 distinct CDR3 sequences, over 20% of them singletons. Germline V gene data show CDR1 as LGHNA and CDR2 as YSLEER. The ends were cut back, 0 bases at V and 6 bases at J, with 6 bases in the middle. The CDR3 runs 13 residues. Input for naive CD8 libraries was roughly 20,000 to 1,000,000 sorted cells; the RNA fraction used was 10%, 30% or 50%. The chain employs TRBV4-3 and TRBJ1-5; the D is unclear. The source is a human donor in good health. Some libraries in this study had Jurkat cell RNA spiked in. Source material: naive CD8+ T cells from blood, with Jurkat cell RNA spiked in. Sample subset: FACS-sorted CD8+CD4-CCR7+CD45RA+ naive T cells. The CDR3 region is CASSQEFSQPQHF. CDR3 bases: TGCGCCAGCAGCCAAGAATTCTCTCAGCCCCAGCATTTT.